This entry concerns a single TCR beta chain. Its antigen is not known. Amplification used 60 Vbeta primers and 13 Jbeta primers. Sequencing used immunoSEQ multiplex PCR; TCRdb keeps in-frame clones, though not all of them. In the table there are around 190,000 clones, less than 85% of which are singletons. CDR1 and CDR2 from the germline V gene are ENHRY and SYGVKD. V was shortened by 8 bases and J by 2 bases, with 9 bases between the two germline ends. The CDR3 has 12 amino acids. These data come from a study of cytomegalovirus exposure and HLA in healthy donors. Findings and caveats of the study: Researchers reported in a later analysis that a missense DCLRE1C variant was tied to TCR beta V- and J-gene trimming.

Sequencing used PBMCs. The receptor was derived from a man under 40 in good health and CMV-seropositive. This chain connects TRBV10-3 to TRBJ1-2, with D possibly matching TRBD1 (5 bases). Here the CDR3 DNA reads TGTGCCATCCAACAGGAGAACTATGGCTACACCTTC. Protein sequence: CAIQQENYGYTF.